The entry that follows covers one TCR beta chain sequence. An end of the junction differs from the germline gene, which may be a read error. This specimen belongs to a study of T cells in Graves' hyperthyroidism and ophthalmopathy. This CDR3 spans 14 amino acids. Germline V gene sequence: CDR1 SGHNT, CDR2 YYREEE (reference sequence). RNA transcripts provided the source from which TCR beta CDR3 regions were amplified. When the TCR CDR3 underwent first-round RT-PCR, the HTBI primer set was used. TCRdb re-called the multiplex PCR reads through MiXCR, storing one row per CDR3 protein. Found here are 500,000 to 600,000 distinct CDR3 sequences, around 45% of them singletons; the top ten hold about 8.3%.

Material for sequencing was peripheral blood or thyroid tissue (not recorded which). This sequence was found in a woman younger than 35 with Graves' hyperthyroidism. The chain uses TRBV5-4 and TRBJ1-2, with D unclear. CDR3 amino acids: CASDLAVWAYGYTF. CDR3 sequence (DNA): TGCGCCAGCGACTTAGCGGTTTGGGCCTATGGCTACACCTTC. Using reference TRBV5-4 and TRBJ1-2 for the parts outside the CDR3, the full variable domain is ETGVTQSPTHLIKTRGQQVTLRCSSQSGHNTVSWYQQALGQGPQFIFQYYREEENGRGNFPPRFSGLQFPNYSSELNVNALELDDSALYLCASDLAVWAYGYTFGSGTRLTVV.